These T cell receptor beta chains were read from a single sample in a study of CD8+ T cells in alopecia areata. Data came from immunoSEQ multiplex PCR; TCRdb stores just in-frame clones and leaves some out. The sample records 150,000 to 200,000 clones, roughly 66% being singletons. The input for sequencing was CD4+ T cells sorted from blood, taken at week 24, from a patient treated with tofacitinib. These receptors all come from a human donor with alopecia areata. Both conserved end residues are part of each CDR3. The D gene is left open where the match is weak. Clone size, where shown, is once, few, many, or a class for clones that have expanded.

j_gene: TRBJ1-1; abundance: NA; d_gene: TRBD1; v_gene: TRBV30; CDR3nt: TGTGCCTGGGGGACCGGACAGGGAAGCACTGAAGCTTTCTTT; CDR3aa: CAWGTGQGSTEAFF
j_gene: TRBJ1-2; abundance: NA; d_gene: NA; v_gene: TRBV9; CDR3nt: TGTGCCAGCAGTGGAATTGTAGGGGGAATCGACTATGGCTACACCTTC; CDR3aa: CASSGIVGGIDYGYTF
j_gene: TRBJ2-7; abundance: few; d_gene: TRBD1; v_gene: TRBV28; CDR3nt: TGTGCCAGCAGCCCACCGGGACAGGGGGCTTTATGGGAGCAGTACTTC; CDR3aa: CASSPPGQGALWEQYF
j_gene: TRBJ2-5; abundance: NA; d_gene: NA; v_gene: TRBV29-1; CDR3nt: TGCAGCGTAGAGGGGAGGTCGGGAGAGACCCAGTACTTC; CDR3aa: CSVEGRSGETQYF
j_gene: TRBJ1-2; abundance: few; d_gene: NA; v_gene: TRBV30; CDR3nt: TGTGCCTGGAGTCCCCTCTTCACGGGAGGAGGCTACACCTTC; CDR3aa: CAWSPLFTGGGYTF
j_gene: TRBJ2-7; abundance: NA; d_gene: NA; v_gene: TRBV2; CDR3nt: TGTGCCAGCAGCTCCGACAGCCTAGAGTACTTC; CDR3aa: CASSSDSLEYF
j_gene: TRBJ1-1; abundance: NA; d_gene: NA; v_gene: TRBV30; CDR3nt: TGTGCCTGGAGTGTACGCAGGGACACTGAAGCTTTCTTT; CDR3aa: CAWSVRRDTEAFF
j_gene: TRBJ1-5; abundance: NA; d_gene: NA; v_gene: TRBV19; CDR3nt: TGTGCCAGTGGGCTACTTGGATCGTTTAGCAATCAGCCCCAGCATTTT; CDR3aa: CASGLLGSFSNQPQHF
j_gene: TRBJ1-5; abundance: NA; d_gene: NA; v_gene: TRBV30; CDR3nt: TGTGCCTGGAGTGTGGCAGGGGTCAGCAATCAGCCCCAGCATTTT; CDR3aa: CAWSVAGVSNQPQHF
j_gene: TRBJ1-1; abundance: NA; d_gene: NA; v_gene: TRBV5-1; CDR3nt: TGCGCCAGCAGCTTGTGGGAGAACACTGAAGCTTTCTTT; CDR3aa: CASSLWENTEAFF
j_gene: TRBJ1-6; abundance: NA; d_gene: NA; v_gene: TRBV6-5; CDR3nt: TGTGCCAGCAGTTACGGGGGCAGCGCCTCACCCCTCCACTTT; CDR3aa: CASSYGGSASPLHF
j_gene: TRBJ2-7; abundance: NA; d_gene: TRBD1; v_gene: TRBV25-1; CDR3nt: TGTGCCAGCAGTGTTGGGACAGGGGGCTACGAGCAGTACTTC; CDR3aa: CASSVGTGGYEQYF
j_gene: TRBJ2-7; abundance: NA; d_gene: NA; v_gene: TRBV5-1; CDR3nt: TGCGCCAGCAGCCCCTCCGGACAACGCTACGAGCAGTACTTC; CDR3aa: CASSPSGQRYEQYF
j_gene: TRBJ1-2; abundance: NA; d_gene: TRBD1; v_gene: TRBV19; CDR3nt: TGTGCCACCACACCGACAGGGGGCAACTATGGCTACACCTTC; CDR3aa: CATTPTGGNYGYTF
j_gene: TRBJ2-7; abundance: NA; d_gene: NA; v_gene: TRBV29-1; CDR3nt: TGCAGCGTTCGGGTGGGGGGAATTTCCTACGAGCAGTACTTC; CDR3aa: CSVRVGGISYEQYF
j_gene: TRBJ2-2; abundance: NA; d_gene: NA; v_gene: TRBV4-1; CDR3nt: TGCGCCAGCAGCCAAGTGGGGACCATTACCGGGGAGCTGTTTTTT; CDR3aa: CASSQVGTITGELFF
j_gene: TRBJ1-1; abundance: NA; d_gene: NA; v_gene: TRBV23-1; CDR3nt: TGCGCCAGCAGTCAACCCATCACTGAAGCTTTCTTT; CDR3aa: CASSQPITEAFF
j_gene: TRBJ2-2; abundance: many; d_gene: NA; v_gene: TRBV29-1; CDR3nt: TGCAGCGGATTAGAAGACAGGAACACCGGGGAGCTGTTTTTT; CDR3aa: CSGLEDRNTGELFF
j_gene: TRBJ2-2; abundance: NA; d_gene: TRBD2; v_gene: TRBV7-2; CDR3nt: TGTGCCAGCACCGTAACGAGCGGGGGGAACACCGGGGAGCTGTTTTTT; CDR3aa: CASTVTSGGNTGELFF
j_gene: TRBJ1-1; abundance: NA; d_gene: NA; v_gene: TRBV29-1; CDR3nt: TGCAGCGTTTTTGGGGACCCGCGGGACACTGAAGCTTTCTTT; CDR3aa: CSVFGDPRDTEAFF
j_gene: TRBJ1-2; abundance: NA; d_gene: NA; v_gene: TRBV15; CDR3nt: TGTGCCACCAGCAGGGACCCTACGGGGTATGGCTACACCTTC; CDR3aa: CATSRDPTGYGYTF
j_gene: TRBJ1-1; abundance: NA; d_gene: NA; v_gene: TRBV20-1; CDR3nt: TGCAGTGCTAGCAAGAACACTGAAGCTTTCTTT; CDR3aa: CSASKNTEAFF
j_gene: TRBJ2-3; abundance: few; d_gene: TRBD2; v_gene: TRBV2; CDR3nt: TGTGCCAGACGGGAGGGTTCTCGGGATACGCAGTATTTT; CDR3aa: CARREGSRDTQYF
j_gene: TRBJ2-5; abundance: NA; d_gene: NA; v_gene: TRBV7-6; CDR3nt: TGTGCCAGCAGCTTATCTGGGTCGAAGACCCAGTACTTC; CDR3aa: CASSLSGSKTQYF
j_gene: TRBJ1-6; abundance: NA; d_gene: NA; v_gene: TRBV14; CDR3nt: TGTGCCAGCAGCCGACTAGGGGATTCACCCCTCCACTTT; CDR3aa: CASSRLGDSPLHF
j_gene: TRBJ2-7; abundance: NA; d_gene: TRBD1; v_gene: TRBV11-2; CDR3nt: TGTGCCAGCAGTCCGACGGGGACAGGGCTCTACGAGCAGTACTTC; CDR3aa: CASSPTGTGLYEQYF
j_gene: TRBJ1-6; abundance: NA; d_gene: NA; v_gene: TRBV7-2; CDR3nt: TGTGCCAGCAGCTTACGTCGGGGGTCCTTAGGGTCACCCCTCCACTTT; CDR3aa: CASSLRRGSLGSPLHF
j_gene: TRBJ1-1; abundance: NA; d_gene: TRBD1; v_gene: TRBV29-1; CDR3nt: TGCAGCGTCGAACAGGGGTATGAAGCTTTCTTT; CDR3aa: CSVEQGYEAFF
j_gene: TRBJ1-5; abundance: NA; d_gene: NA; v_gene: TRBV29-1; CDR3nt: TGCAGCGTCGTCACAGGGCTAGGCAATCAGCCCCAGCATTTT; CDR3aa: CSVVTGLGNQPQHF
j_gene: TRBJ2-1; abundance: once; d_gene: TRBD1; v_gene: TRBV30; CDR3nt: TGTGCCTGGAGCCCCCCTCCGGGACAGGGTAGTGAGCAGTTCTTC; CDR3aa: CAWSPPPGQGSEQFF
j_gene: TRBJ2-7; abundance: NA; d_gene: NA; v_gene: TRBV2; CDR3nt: TGTGCCAGCAAAAGACAGACGGGCTCCTACGAGCAGTACTTC; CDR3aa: CASKRQTGSYEQYF
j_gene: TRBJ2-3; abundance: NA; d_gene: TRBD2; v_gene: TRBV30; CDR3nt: TGTGCCTGGAGTGTACGTCTAGCGGGGAGCCGGACGCAGTATTTT; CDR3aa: CAWSVRLAGSRTQYF
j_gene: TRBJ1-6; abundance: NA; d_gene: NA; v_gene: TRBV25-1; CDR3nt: TGTGCCAGCAGAATAGGGGAGAGTTCACCCCTCCACTTT; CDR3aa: CASRIGESSPLHF
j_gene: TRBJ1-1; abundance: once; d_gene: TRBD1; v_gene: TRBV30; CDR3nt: TGTGCCGTGGACAGGATGAACACTGAAGCTTTCTTT; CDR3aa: CAVDRMNTEAFF
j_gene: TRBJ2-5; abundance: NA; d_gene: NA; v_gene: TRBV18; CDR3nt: TGTGCCAGCTCACCACAGGCCGACCAAGAGACCCAGTACTTC; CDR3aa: CASSPQADQETQYF
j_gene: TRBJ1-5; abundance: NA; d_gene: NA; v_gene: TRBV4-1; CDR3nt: TGCGCCAGCAGCCAAGAGGGGGGGGCCATTCAGCCCCAGCATTTT; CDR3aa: CASSQEGGAIQPQHF
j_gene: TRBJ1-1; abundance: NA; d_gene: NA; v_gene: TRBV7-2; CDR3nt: TGTGCCAGCAGCTATCGAATGGGGCTCGGGAGGTTCGTGAACACTGAAGCTTTCTTT; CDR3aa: CASSYRMGLGRFVNTEAFF
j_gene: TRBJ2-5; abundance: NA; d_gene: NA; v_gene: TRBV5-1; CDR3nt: TGCGCCAGCAGCTTGGGATGGGGGCAGGAAGAGACCCAGTACTTC; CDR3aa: CASSLGWGQEETQYF
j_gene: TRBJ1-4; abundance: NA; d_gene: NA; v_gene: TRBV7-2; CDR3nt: TGTGCCAGCAGCCCAACCTCAACTAATGAAAAACTGTTTTTT; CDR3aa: CASSPTSTNEKLFF
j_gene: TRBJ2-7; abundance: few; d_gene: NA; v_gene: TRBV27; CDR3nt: TGTGCCAGCAGTTTAACCCGGCGCAGGGTTTACGAGCAGTACTTC; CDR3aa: CASSLTRRRVYEQYF
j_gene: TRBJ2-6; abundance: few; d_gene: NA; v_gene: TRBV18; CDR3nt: TGTGCCAGCTCTCTAGGGACACCGACTTTGGGGGCCAACGTCCTGACTTTC; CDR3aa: CASSLGTPTLGANVLTF
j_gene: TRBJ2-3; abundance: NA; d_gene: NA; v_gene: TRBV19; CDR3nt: TGTGCCAGTAGTATACGAGGCGGGGCTACGCAGTATTTT; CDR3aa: CASSIRGGATQYF
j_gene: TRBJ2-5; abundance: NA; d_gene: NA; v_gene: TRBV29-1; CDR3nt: TGCAGCGTTGGGGCAGGCGAGACCCAGTACTTC; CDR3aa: CSVGAGETQYF
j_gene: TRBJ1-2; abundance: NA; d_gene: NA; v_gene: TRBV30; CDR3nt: TGTGCCTGGAGAGTAGGGGCCTTCTATGGCTACACCTTC; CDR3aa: CAWRVGAFYGYTF
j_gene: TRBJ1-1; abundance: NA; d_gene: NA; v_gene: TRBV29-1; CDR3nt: TGCAGCGTGGGGGACCCCCTAATGAACACTGAAGCTTTCTTT; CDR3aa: CSVGDPLMNTEAFF
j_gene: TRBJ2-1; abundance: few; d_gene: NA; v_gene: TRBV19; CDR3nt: TGTGCCAGTAGTATAGATAGTGAGCAGTTCTTC; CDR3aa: CASSIDSEQFF
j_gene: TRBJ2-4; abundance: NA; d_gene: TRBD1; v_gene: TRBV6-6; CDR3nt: TGTGCCAGTGTACTACAGGGGGCTCTGGGAAACATTCAGTACTTC; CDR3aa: CASVLQGALGNIQYF
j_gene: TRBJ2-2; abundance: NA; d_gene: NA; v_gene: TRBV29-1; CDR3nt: TGCAGCGTCCACAGGGCCGGGGAGCTGTTTTTT; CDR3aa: CSVHRAGELFF
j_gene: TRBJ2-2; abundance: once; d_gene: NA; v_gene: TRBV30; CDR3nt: TGTGCCTGGAGTGCCGGAAATACCGGGGAGCTGTTTTTT; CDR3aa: CAWSAGNTGELFF
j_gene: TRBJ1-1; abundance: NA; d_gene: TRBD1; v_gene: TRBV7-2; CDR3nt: TGTGCCAGCAGCCCTCGACAGGGTAGTAACACTGAAGCTTTCTTT; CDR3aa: CASSPRQGSNTEAFF